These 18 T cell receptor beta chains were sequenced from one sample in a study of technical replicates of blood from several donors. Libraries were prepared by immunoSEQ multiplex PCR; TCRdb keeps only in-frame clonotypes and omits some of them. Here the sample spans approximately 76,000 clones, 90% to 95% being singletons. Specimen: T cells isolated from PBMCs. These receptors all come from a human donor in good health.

The CDR3 here is CASSLAEKGGLNGYTF. CDR3 sequence (DNA): TGCGCCAGCAGCTTGGCCGAGAAAGGGGGCCTGAATGGCTACACCTTC. The chain carries TRBV5-1 and TRBJ1-2, with 7 bases aligning to TRBD1. The germline CDR1 and CDR2 sequences are SGHRS and YFSETQ. Unmatched junction bases numbered 11, after V lost 0 bases and J lost 6 bases. The CDR3 totals 16 residues.

The CDR3 DNA follows: TGTGCCAGCAGTTTATCGGAGGACAGGGTAACGACACCCCTCCACTTT. Protein sequence: CASSLSEDRVTTPLHF. The chain has TRBV27 and TRBJ1-6; 8 bases line up with TRBD1. Germline values: CDR1 MNHEY, CDR2 SMNVEV (reference sequence). The length of the CDR3 is 16 residues. V dropped 0 bases and J dropped 11; count of bases not matched to a gene: 9.

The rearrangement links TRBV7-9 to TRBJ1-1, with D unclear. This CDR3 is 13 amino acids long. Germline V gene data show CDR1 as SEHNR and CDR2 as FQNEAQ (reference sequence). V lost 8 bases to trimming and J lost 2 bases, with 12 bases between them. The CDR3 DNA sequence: TGTGCCAGCCCCAGCAGGCCTAACACTGAAGCTTTCTTT. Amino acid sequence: CASPSRPNTEAFF.

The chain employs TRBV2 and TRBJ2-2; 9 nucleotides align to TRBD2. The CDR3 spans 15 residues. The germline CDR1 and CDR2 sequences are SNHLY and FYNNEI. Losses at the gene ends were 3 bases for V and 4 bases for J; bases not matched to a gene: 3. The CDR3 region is CASSEASGITGELFF. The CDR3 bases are TGTGCCAGCAGTGAGGCTAGCGGGATCACCGGGGAGCTGTTTTTT.

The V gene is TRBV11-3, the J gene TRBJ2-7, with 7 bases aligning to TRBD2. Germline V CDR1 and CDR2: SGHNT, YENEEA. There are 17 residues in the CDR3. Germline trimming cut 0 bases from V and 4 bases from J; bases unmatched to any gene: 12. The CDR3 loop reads CASSLEGRAHEAYEQYF. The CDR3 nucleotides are TGTGCCAGCAGCTTAGAGGGGAGGGCTCACGAGGCGTACGAGCAGTACTTC. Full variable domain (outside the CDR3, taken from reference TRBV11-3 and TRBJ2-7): EAGVVQSPRYKIIEKKQPVAFWCNPISGHNTLYWYLQNLGQGPELLIRYENEEAVDDSQLPKDRFSAERLKGVDSTLKIQPAELGDSAVYLCASSLEGRAHEAYEQYFGPGTRLTVT.

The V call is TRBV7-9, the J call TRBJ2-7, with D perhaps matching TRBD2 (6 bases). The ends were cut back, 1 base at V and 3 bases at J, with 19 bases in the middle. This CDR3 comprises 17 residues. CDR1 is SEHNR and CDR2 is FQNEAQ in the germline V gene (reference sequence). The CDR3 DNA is TGTGCCAGCAGCTTAGGGGCCAGGAGGGACGGGTTCTACGAGCAGTACTTC. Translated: CASSLGARRDGFYEQYF. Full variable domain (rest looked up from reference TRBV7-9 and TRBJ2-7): DTGVSQNPRHKITKRGQNVTFRCDPISEHNRLYWYRQTLGQGPEFLTYFQNEAQLEKSRLLSDRFSAERPKGSFSTLEIQRTEQGDSAMYLCASSLGARRDGFYEQYFGPGTRLTVT.

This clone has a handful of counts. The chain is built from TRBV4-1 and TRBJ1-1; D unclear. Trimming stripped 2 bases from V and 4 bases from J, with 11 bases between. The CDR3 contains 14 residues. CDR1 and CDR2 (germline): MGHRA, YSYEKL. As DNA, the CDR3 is TGCGCCAGCAGCCAAATCGGGGTTGGCACTGAAGCTTTCTTT. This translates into CASSQIGVGTEAFF.

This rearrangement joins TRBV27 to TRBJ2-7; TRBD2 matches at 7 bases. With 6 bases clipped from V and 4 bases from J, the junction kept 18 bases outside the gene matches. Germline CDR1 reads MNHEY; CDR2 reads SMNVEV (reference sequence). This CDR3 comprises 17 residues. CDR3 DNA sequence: TGTGCCAGCAGCACATGGGCTAGCCGGGAGGCAGGGTACGAGCAGTACTTC. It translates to CASSTWASREAGYEQYF.

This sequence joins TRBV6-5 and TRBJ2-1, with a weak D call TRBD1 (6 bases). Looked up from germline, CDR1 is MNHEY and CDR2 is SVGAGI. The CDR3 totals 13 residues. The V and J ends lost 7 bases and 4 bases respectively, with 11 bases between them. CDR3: CASTQGLYNEQFF. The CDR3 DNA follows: TGTGCCAGCACGCAGGGGCTGTACAATGAGCAGTTCTTC.

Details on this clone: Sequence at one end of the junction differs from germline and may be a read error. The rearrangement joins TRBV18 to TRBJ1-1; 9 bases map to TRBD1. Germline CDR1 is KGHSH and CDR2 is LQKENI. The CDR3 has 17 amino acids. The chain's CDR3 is CASSPATGGPLNAEAFF. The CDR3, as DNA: TGTGCCAGCTCACCAGCGACAGGGGGTCCGTTGAACGCTGAAGCTTTCTTT. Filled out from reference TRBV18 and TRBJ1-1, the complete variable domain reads NAGVMQNPRHLVRRRGQEARLRCSPMKGHSHVYWYRQLPEEGLKFMVYLQKENIIDESGMPKERFSAEFPKEGPSILRIQQVVRGDSAAYFCASSPATGGPLNAEAFFGQGTRLTVV.

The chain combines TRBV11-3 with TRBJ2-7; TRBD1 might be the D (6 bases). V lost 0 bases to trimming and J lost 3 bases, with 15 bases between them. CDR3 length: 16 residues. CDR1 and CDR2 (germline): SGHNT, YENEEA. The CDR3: CASSLDPSTGFYEQYF. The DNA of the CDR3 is TGTGCCAGCAGCTTAGATCCCTCGACAGGATTCTACGAGCAGTACTTC.

CDR3 sequence: CASSMWRGTDTQYF. The CDR3 DNA is TGTGCCAGTAGTATGTGGAGAGGGACAGATACGCAGTATTTT. The rearrangement uses TRBV19 and TRBJ2-3; D is perhaps TRBD2 (5 bases). Trimming cost V 3 bases and J 3 bases, with 10 bases left between them. The CDR3 runs to 14 residues. CDR1 and CDR2 (germline): LNHDA, SQIVND (reference sequence).

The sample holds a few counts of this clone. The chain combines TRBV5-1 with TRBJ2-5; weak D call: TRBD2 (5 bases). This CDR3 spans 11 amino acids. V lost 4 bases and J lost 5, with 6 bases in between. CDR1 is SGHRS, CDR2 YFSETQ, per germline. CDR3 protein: CASSPGETQYF. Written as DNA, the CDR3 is TGCGCCAGCAGCCCGGGGGAGACCCAGTACTTC. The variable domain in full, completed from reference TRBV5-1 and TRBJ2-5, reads KAGVTQTPRYLIKTRGQQVTLSCSPISGHRSVSWYQQTPGQGLQFLFEYFSETQRNKGNFPGRFSGRQFSNSRSEMNVSTLELGDSALYLCASSPGETQYFGPGTRLLVL.

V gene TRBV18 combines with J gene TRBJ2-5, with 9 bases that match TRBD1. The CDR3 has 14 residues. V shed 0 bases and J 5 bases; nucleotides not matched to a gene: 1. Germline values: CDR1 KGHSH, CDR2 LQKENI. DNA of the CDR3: TGTGCCAGCTCACCACCGGGACAGGGTGAGACCCAGTACTTC. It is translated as CASSPPGQGETQYF.

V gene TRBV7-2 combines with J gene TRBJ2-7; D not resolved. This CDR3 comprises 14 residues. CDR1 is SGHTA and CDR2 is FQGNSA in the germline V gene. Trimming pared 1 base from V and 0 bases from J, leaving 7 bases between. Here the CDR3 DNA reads TGTGCCAGCAGCTTAGTGAGATTCTCCTACGAGCAGTACTTC. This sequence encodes CASSLVRFSYEQYF.

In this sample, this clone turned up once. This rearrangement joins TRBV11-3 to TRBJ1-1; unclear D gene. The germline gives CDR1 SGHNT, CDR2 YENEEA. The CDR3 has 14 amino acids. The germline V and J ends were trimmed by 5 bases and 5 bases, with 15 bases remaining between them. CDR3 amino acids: CASSPTVGRTEAFF. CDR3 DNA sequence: TGTGCCAGCAGCCCAACAGTGGGTAGGACTGAAGCTTTCTTT.

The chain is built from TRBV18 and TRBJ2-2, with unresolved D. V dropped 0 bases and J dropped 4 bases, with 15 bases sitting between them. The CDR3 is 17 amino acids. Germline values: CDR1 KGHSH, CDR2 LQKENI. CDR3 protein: CASSPPLWSLSTGELFF. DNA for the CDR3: TGTGCCAGCTCACCACCTTTGTGGTCGCTGAGCACCGGGGAGCTGTTTTTT.

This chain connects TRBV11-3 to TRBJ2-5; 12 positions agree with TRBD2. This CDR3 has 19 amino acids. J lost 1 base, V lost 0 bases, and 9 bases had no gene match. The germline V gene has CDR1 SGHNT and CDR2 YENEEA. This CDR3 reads CASSLDLIGLAGIQETQYF. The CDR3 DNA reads TGTGCCAGCAGCTTAGATTTGATTGGACTAGCGGGGATCCAAGAGACCCAGTACTTC.